This TCR beta chain is drawn from a study of T-cell memory formation after mild COVID-19. On the study more broadly: Each donor largely had its own TCR clusters.

The germline V gene has CDR1 SGHTA and CDR2 FQGTGA. V shed 2 bases, J shed 6 bases, and the junction held 5 bases outside the gene matches. This CDR3 region has 15 residues. Study-wide results and caveats: Pre-infection memory already had some responding clones, implying cross-reactive memory joined. CD4/CD8 balance held among clones contracting day 15 to 85, and later expanders leaned CD4+.

MiXCR was run by TCRdb on the 5' RACE reads, yielding one entry per CDR3 protein. Of some 330,000 distinct CDR3 sequences in the sample, 21% are singletons; the top ten hold around an eighth. This clonotype was seen only a few times. Its antigen is still unknown. The source is an adult woman who had mild COVID-19 (a few samples of this study predate the infection). Cell type and time point are not known. Source material: PBMCs or a T cell subset sorted from them (not recorded which). This chain links TRBV7-3 with TRBJ2-1; 9 nucleotides align to TRBD2. DNA for the CDR3: TGTGCCAGCAGCTTAGCGGGAGGGCCTGGCAATGAGCAGTTCTTC. Residues: CASSLAGGPGNEQFF.